The present T cell receptor (beta chain) was sequenced within a study of blood T cells in healthy people across ages. J lost 4 bases, V lost 4 bases, and 4 bases had no gene match. CDR3 length: 15 amino acids. Per the germline V gene, CDR1 is SGDLS and CDR2 is YYNGEE. Primers used in a second PCR of roughly 6 to 11 cycles were a sample-barcoded 5' primer and a J-beta primer mix. TCRdb recomputed calls from the 5' RACE reads with MiXCR, one row per CDR3 protein. The sample carries about 770,000 distinct CDR3 sequences, about 42% recorded once. This sequence joins TRBV9 and TRBJ1-6; 8 bases match TRBD1. The sequence came from a man in his sixties in good health. Sequencing was performed on blood. CDR3 coding DNA: TGTGCCAGCAGCAAGGGACAGGTGTATAATTCACCCCTCCACTTT. It translates to CASSKGQVYNSPLHF.